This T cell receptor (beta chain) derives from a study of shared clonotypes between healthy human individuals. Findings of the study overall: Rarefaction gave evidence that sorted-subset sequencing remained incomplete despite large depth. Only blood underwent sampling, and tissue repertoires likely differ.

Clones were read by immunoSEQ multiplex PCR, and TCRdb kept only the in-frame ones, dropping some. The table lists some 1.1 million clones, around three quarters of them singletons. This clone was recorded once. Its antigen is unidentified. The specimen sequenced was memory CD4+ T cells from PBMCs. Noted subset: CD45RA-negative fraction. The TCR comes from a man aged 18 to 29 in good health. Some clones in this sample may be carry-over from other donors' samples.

CDR3 nucleotides: TGTGCCAGCAGCTTAGGGCTAGCGGGCTACGAGCAGTACTTC. The encoded protein is CASSLGLAGYEQYF. The rearrangement links TRBV11-3 to TRBJ2-7; 8 bases align to TRBD2. The germline gives CDR1 SGHNT, CDR2 YENEEA. J was trimmed by 3 bases and V by 1 base; bases with no gene match: 2. The CDR3 runs 14 residues.